This T cell receptor beta chain is from a study of blood T cell repertoires in COVID-19. Whole-study context: Samples of COVID-19 (acute and convalescent) were obtained from the United States, Italy and Spain. Nucleic acid was either cDNA or gDNA, and it came from T cells, B-cell-depleted T cells, or PBMCs.

Methods used by the authors: Estimation of nucleated cell counts was performed using reference gene primer amplification. The method was immunoSEQ multiplex PCR; TCRdb's version includes in-frame clones alone and lacks a portion of them. That table supplies the V and J calls and clone size; D and trimming were determined from the DNA. Here the sample spans 310,000 or so clones, 87% being singletons. Germline CDR1 SGHRS, CDR2 YFSETQ. The CDR3 consists of 16 residues. The J segment lost 6 bases and the V segment lost 4 bases, leaving 6 bases of the junction unmatched. This clone was found once. The receptor was derived from a woman aged 45-59 years who had recovered from COVID-19. The sequenced material came from peripheral blood. The chain uses TRBV5-1 and TRBJ2-3, with TRBD2 matching 15 bases. The CDR3 DNA sequence: TGCGCCAGCAGCCTAGGACTAGCGGGGGGGCCGGATACGCAGTATTTT. This encodes CASSLGLAGGPDTQYF.